These T cell receptor beta chains were read from a single sample in a study of T-cell memory formation after mild COVID-19. Via MiXCR, TCRdb re-called the 5' RACE reads, giving one row per CDR3 protein. The sample has some 490,000 distinct CDR3 sequences, 15% to 20% seen once. Sequenced sample: PBMCs or a T cell subset sorted from them (not recorded which). The receptors come from an adult woman who had mild COVID-19 (a few samples of this study predate the infection). Cell type and time point are not known. CDR3s include the opening cysteine and the closing phenylalanine or tryptophan. A D gene is named only where the DNA matches it firmly. Size is stated for part of the rows, as once, few or many counts, or as a class when the clone is expanded.

clone_size j_call d_call v_call cdr3_nt cdr3_aa
NA TRBJ1-1 NA TRBV6-5 TGTGCCAGCAGTTATGTCGGGCAGAAAGCTTTCTTT CASSYVGQKAFF
NA TRBJ1-1 NA TRBV5-1 TGCGCCAGCAGCTTGGCCATGGCCGCTATGAACACTGAAGCTTTCTTT CASSLAMAAMNTEAFF
few TRBJ2-1 TRBD2 TRBV7-9 TGTGCCAGCAGCGTAGGACTAGCGGGGAATGAGCAGTTCTTC CASSVGLAGNEQFF
few TRBJ2-7 NA TRBV7-9 TGTGCCAGCAGCTTAGTCGGAGGGGGCCACGAGCAGTACTTC CASSLVGGGHEQYF
few TRBJ2-1 NA TRBV6-2/TRBV6-3 TGTGCCAGCAGCTACCCAGGACAGCCCTACAATGAGCAGTTCTTC CASSYPGQPYNEQFF
few TRBJ2-1 TRBD1 TRBV6-5 TGTGCCAGCAGTTACGGGACAGGGGGCTATGGGCAGTTCTTC CASSYGTGGYGQFF
NA TRBJ2-2 TRBD2 TRBV5-6 TGTGCCAGCAGCCCCCTAGCGGGGAGGAACACCGGGGAGCTGTTTTTT CASSPLAGRNTGELFF
NA TRBJ1-6 NA TRBV9 TGTGCCAGCAGCGTAGCTACCGGGACACTTCTCCACTTT CASSVATGTLLHF
NA TRBJ2-3 TRBD2 TRBV12-3/TRBV12-4 TGTGCCAGCAGTTTAGGGACTAGCGGAGGGGATACGCAGTATTTT CASSLGTSGGDTQYF
NA TRBJ2-1 NA TRBV4-3 TGCGCCAGCAGCCAAGACCCTCGGATGAGCTCCTACAATGAGCAGTTCTTC CASSQDPRMSSYNEQFF
NA TRBJ1-3 NA TRBV29-1 TGCAGCGTTGAAGGGGGGGGCTCTGGAAACACCATATATTTT CSVEGGGSGNTIYF
few TRBJ2-1 NA TRBV18 TGTGCCAGCTCACCGTTGGGACACATTGAGCAGTTCTTC CASSPLGHIEQFF
few TRBJ1-1 NA TRBV18 TGTGCCAGCTCACTCCAACGGGGACGCATGAACACTGAAGCTTTCTTT CASSLQRGRMNTEAFF
NA TRBJ2-1 TRBD1 TRBV14 TGTGCCAGCAGCCAGACGACAGGGTCCTACAATGAGCAGTTCTTC CASSQTTGSYNEQFF
NA TRBJ2-5 TRBD2 TRBV20-1 TGCAGTGCTAGAGGGCTAGCGGGGAGGGAGACCCAGTACTTC CSARGLAGRETQYF
NA TRBJ1-2 NA TRBV29-1 TGCAGCGTTGAAAGGTCGGGGGGAGGTGGCTACACCTTC CSVERSGGGGYTF
many TRBJ2-1 NA TRBV20-1 TGCAGTGCTAGAGATGCATCAGGCCACAATGAGCAGTTCTTC CSARDASGHNEQFF
NA TRBJ1-1 NA TRBV19 TGTGCCAGTAGTATCCGCCTTGTAGGTGTGAACACTGAAGCTTTCTTT CASSIRLVGVNTEAFF
few TRBJ1-6 NA TRBV4-2 TGTGCCAGCAGCCAAGATGGCAGGGCTATCAATTCACCCCTCCACTTT CASSQDGRAINSPLHF
few TRBJ1-6 NA TRBV5-1 TGCGCCAGCAGCCAGACGACGGGGGTTTCTAATTCACCCCTCCACTTT CASSQTTGVSNSPLHF
few TRBJ2-7 NA TRBV21-1 TGTGCCAGCAGCAAAGGGGGCTCCACCTACGAGCAGTACTTC CASSKGGSTYEQYF
many TRBJ1-1 NA TRBV12-3/TRBV12-4 TGTGCCAGCAGTTTAAATCAGAACACTGAAGCTTTCTTT CASSLNQNTEAFF
few TRBJ2-5 TRBD1 TRBV11-3 TGTGCCAGCAGCTCCAGGGACAGGGGTCTCCAAGAGACCCAGTACTTC CASSSRDRGLQETQYF
NA TRBJ2-5 TRBD2 TRBV20-1 TGCAGTGCTCCGCTCCATAGCGGGTCACACCAAGAGACCCAGTACTTC CSAPLHSGSHQETQYF
few TRBJ2-1 NA TRBV24-1 TGTGCCACCAGTGATGCCCGGCGGAGCTCCTACAATGAGCAGTTCTTC CATSDARRSSYNEQFF
few TRBJ2-5 NA TRBV30 TGTGCCTGGCCCCATGGACATCAAGAGACCCAGTACTTC CAWPHGHQETQYF
few TRBJ2-5 TRBD1 TRBV6-5 TGTGCCAGCAGGGGACAGGGTGGTGGGACCCAGTACTTC CASRGQGGGTQYF
few TRBJ1-2 TRBD1 TRBV29-1 TGCAGCGTTTTGACGACAGGGGGAGTGGGCTATGGCTACACCTTC CSVLTTGGVGYGYTF
many TRBJ1-2 NA TRBV20-1 TGCAGTGGAATGTCGGGCAGGGCAGGCTATGGCTACACCTTC CSGMSGRAGYGYTF
few TRBJ2-5 NA TRBV4-1 TGCGCCAGCAGCCAAGAGGGAGGAGGGGGAGAGACCCAGTACTTC CASSQEGGGGETQYF
few TRBJ2-7 TRBD2 TRBV12-3/TRBV12-4 TGTGCCAGCAGGCTTCTAGCGGGAGACGAGCAGTACTTC CASRLLAGDEQYF
few TRBJ2-7 TRBD1 TRBV30 TGTGCCTGGAGCCGGGACAGCCGATCCTACGAGCAGTACTTC CAWSRDSRSYEQYF
NA TRBJ2-3 NA TRBV7-9 TGTGCCGGCAGCCGGCATACCCCGGGAACCACAGATACGCAGTATTTT CAGSRHTPGTTDTQYF
few TRBJ2-3 NA TRBV7-2 TGTGCCAGCAGCTTATCGTTGCTGGTAGATACGCAGTATTTT CASSLSLLVDTQYF
NA TRBJ1-5 NA TRBV5-4 TGTGCCAGCAGCTTGGGATCAGGCAATCAGCCCCAGCATTTT CASSLGSGNQPQHF
NA TRBJ1-1 TRBD1 TRBV7-3 TGTGCCAGCAGCTTGAATGACAGGGGTTGGACTGAAGCTTTCTTT CASSLNDRGWTEAFF
NA TRBJ1-1 NA TRBV2 TGTGCCAGCAGTGAAAACGTGCGGCCGAACACTGAAGCTTTCTTT CASSENVRPNTEAFF
few TRBJ2-7 TRBD2 TRBV5-1 TGCGCCAGCAGCTGGGGCGACAGCGGGAGGACCGACGAGCAGTACTTC CASSWGDSGRTDEQYF
NA TRBJ1-1 TRBD1 TRBV6-5 TGTGCCAGCAGTTACTCGAAGGAGACAGGGTACACTGAAGCTTTCTTT CASSYSKETGYTEAFF
many TRBJ1-6 TRBD1 TRBV7-2 TGTGCCAGCAGCCTAGACAGGGGTTTGAGATCACCCCTCCACTTT CASSLDRGLRSPLHF
many TRBJ2-1 TRBD2 TRBV6-5 TGTGCCAGCAGTCTACTAGCGGGAAGCAATGAGCAGTTCTTC CASSLLAGSNEQFF
NA TRBJ1-1 NA TRBV7-9 TGTGCCAGCAGCACCGAAAACACTGAAGCTTTCTTT CASSTENTEAFF
NA TRBJ2-7 NA TRBV7-9 TGTGCCAGCAGCTTAGGCCGGGGGTGGTCCTACGAGCAGTACTTC CASSLGRGWSYEQYF
NA TRBJ2-4 NA TRBV20-1 TGCAGTGCTAGAGACTTCAAAAACATTCAGTACTTC CSARDFKNIQYF
NA TRBJ1-5 NA TRBV25-1 TGTGCCAGCAGTGGACGGGTATCTGAGCCCCAGCATTTT CASSGRVSEPQHF